Shown below are 24 T cell receptor beta chains from a single sample sequenced in a study of beta chain features in type 1 diabetes. The sequenced template was cDNA made from the entire isolated RNA. Data came from immunoSEQ multiplex PCR; TCRdb stores just in-frame clones and leaves some out. The table includes 200,000 to 250,000 clones, about a tenth detected once. The sequenced sample consisted of central memory CD4+ T cells from blood. The receptors stem from a young man in good health.

The CDR3 here is CASKGGNTDTQYF. The CDR3 DNA is TGTGCCAGCAAGGGCGGGAACACAGATACGCAGTATTTT. The rearrangement links TRBV14 to TRBJ2-3; tentative D call: TRBD2 (6 bases). CDR1 is SGHDN and CDR2 is FVKESK in the germline V gene. The V end was cut by 7 bases, the J end by 2 bases, with 10 bases between. There are 13 residues in the CDR3.

CDR3 nucleotides: TGTGCCAGCAGCTGGGAGCTAGCGGCTCAAGAGACCCAGTACTTC. Its translation is CASSWELAAQETQYF. The chain has TRBV7-9 and TRBJ2-5; 7 bases line up with TRBD2. The CDR3 length is 15 residues. After removal of 4 bases from V and 2 bases from J, the junction contained 7 bases not matched to a gene. Germline V gene data show CDR1 as SEHNR and CDR2 as FQNEAQ (reference sequence).

This clone was found a few times. This chain joins TRBV15 and TRBJ1-1; 7 positions match TRBD1. Germline V gene data show CDR1 as LNHNV and CDR2 as YYDKDF (reference sequence). The CDR3 runs 15 residues. With V trimmed by 1 base and J by 4 bases, 6 bases remained unmatched. Here the CDR3 DNA reads TGTGCCACCAGCAGAGGGACAGGCAGGGGCACTGAAGCTTTCTTT. Amino acid sequence: CATSRGTGRGTEAFF.

This clone was seen more than once but under ten times. The chain employs TRBV30 and TRBJ2-7, with 11 bases aligning to TRBD2. Germline CDR1 and CDR2: GTSNPN and SVGIG (reference sequence). There are 15 residues in the CDR3. Trimming at V came to 3 bases and at J to 13 bases, leaving 17 bases not matched to a gene. CDR3 protein: CAWRETGTSGLLEYF. The CDR3 region has the DNA TGTGCCTGGAGAGAGACCGGGACTAGCGGACTCTTGGAATACTTC.

This clone was seen at least ten times. The gene calls are TRBV2 and TRBJ2-7, with 13 bases identical to TRBD2. V gave up 4 bases and J gave up 1 base; unmatched junction bases: 4. Germline V CDR1 and CDR2: SNHLY, FYNNEI. This CDR3 has 16 amino acids. The CDR3 coding sequence is TGTGCCAGCAGTGGACTAGCGGGAGGCAGGTCCTACGAGCAGTACTTC. Amino acids: CASSGLAGGRSYEQYF.

At least ten counts were recorded for this clone. This sequence joins TRBV9 and TRBJ2-1; 15 nucleotides align to TRBD2. The CDR3 spans 20 residues. V dropped 0 bases and J dropped 3; count of bases not matched to a gene: 10. CDR1 SGDLS and CDR2 YYNGEE come from the germline V gene. This CDR3 reads CASSVARVGLAGGNYNEQFF. The DNA of the CDR3 is TGTGCCAGCAGCGTAGCGCGGGTTGGACTAGCGGGAGGGAACTACAATGAGCAGTTCTTC.

This clone has more than one count but fewer than ten. The CDR3 region has the DNA TGTGCCAGCAGCTTAAGGCCAGGGCTGGGCCACGAATACAATGAGCAGTTCTTC. Translation gives CASSLRPGLGHEYNEQFF. The chain combines TRBV7-3 with TRBJ2-1, with D perhaps TRBD1 (5 bases). CDR1 and CDR2 (germline): SGHTA, FQGTGA. The CDR3 sequence is 18 residues long. V lost 1 base and J 4 bases, leaving 20 bases between the germline ends.

The chain combines TRBV15 with TRBJ2-5; TRBD1 matches at 11 bases. Germline lookup yields CDR1 LNHNV and CDR2 YYDKDF (reference sequence). Trimming at V came to 1 base and at J to 5 bases, leaving 6 bases not matched to a gene. The CDR3 loop spans 16 amino acids. Here the CDR3 reads CATSRGGQGAFETQYF. Written as DNA, the CDR3 is TGTGCCACCAGCAGAGGAGGACAGGGGGCTTTCGAGACCCAGTACTTC.

This chain connects TRBV5-1 to TRBJ1-2; D is unresolved. This CDR3 contains 13 residues. With 5 bases removed from V and 0 bases from J, the gap between germline ends came to 8 bases. CDR1 SGHRS and CDR2 YFSETQ come from the germline V gene. The CDR3 loop reads CASRVGANYGYTF. Here the CDR3 DNA reads TGCGCCAGCAGGGTGGGAGCTAACTATGGCTACACCTTC.

This clone was counted a few times. The J gene is TRBJ2-3, the V gene TRBV18; D not resolved. The CDR3 loop spans 14 amino acids. Germline-derived CDR1 and CDR2 are KGHSH and LQKENI. Between the trimmed V and J ends, which lost 2 bases and 1 base, there was a span of 7 bases. DNA of the CDR3: TGTGCCAGCTCACCAGGTGCAGGCACAGATACGCAGTATTTT. This translates into CASSPGAGTDTQYF.

This clone occurred many times. The chain employs TRBV29-1 and TRBJ1-2; D remains ambiguous. V was trimmed by 4 bases and J by 4 bases, leaving 10 bases between them. Germline V lookup: CDR1 SQVTM, CDR2 ANQGSEA. The CDR3 consists of 12 residues. CDR3 loop: CSVAFSGYGYTF. The CDR3 DNA reads TGCAGCGTTGCTTTTTCGGGCTATGGCTACACCTTC.

A note on this clone: A far larger clone lies a single base away; this is likely a read error. DNA of the CDR3: TGCGCCAGCAGCTTGGGTCCTAGCGGGAGGGCGGCCCTCTACGAGCAGTACTTC. Encoded protein: CASSLGPSGRAALYEQYF. The V call is TRBV5-1, the J call TRBJ2-7; 12 bases are a match to TRBD2. The CDR3 is 18 residues long. Per germline, CDR1 SGHRS and CDR2 YFSETQ. J gave up 3 bases and V 0 bases, and 10 bases lay outside the gene matches.

This clone was counted at least ten times. At the DNA level, this CDR3 is encoded by other sequences in the same sample as well. This chain links TRBV7-2 with TRBJ1-1; D uncertain. CDR1 is SGHTA and CDR2 is FQGNSA in the germline V gene. V was clipped by 1 base and J by 1 base, with 7 bases between them. This CDR3 has 14 residues. This CDR3 reads CASSLGAGNTEAFF. DNA for the CDR3: TGTGCCAGCAGCTTAGGTGCGGGGAACACTGAAGCTTTCTTT. Supplemented by reference TRBV7-2 and TRBJ1-1, the full variable domain reads GAGVSQSPSNKVTEKGKDVELRCDPISGHTALYWYRQSLGQGLEFLIYFQGNSAPDKSGLPSDRFSAERTGGSVSTLTIQRTQQEDSAVYLCASSLGAGNTEAFFGQGTRLTVV.

This clone has a handful of counts. A much larger clone differs from this one at a single base, so this may be a read error. The chain couples TRBV5-4 to TRBJ1-3; no clear D gene. The V gene lost 3 bases and the J gene lost 0 bases, with 7 bases spanning the gap. The CDR3 covers 14 residues. Germline CDR1 and CDR2: SGHNT and YYREEE (reference sequence). The chain's CDR3 is CASSSASSGNTIYF. The CDR3 DNA is TGTGCCAGCAGCTCCGCCTCCTCTGGAAACACCATATATTTT.

The gene calls are TRBV27 and TRBJ2-2, with 8 nucleotides matching TRBD1. The CDR3 length is 14 residues. V lost 5 bases and J lost 5; bases outside the gene matches: 4. Germline V gene lookup returns CDR1 MNHEY and CDR2 SMNVEV (reference sequence). The CDR3 reads CASSLQGVTGELFF. CDR3 nucleotides: TGTGCCAGCAGTCTACAGGGGGTTACCGGGGAGCTGTTTTTT.

This clone was recorded a few times. V usage is TRBV4-2 and J usage is TRBJ2-2; 11 nucleotides match TRBD1. The CDR3 has 15 amino acids. Germline assignment: CDR1 LGHNA and CDR2 YNFKEQ. V shed 5 bases and J 7 bases; nucleotides not matched to a gene: 6. CDR3 nucleotides: TGTGCCAGCAGCTGGGACAGGGGGGTTGTCGGGGAGCTGTTTTTT. Translated: CASSWDRGVVGELFF.

In its sample, this clone was seen many times. Distinct nucleotide sequences in the sample also encode this CDR3. The rearrangement uses TRBV7-2 and TRBJ2-7; a weak D match, TRBD1 (5 bases). This CDR3 has 16 residues. Trimming left V 1 base short and J 2 bases short, with 15 bases between. Germline CDR1 reads SGHTA; CDR2 reads FQGNSA. CDR3 amino acids: CASSLVGQGATYEQYF. CDR3 bases: TGTGCCAGCAGCTTAGTAGGGCAGGGCGCTACCTACGAGCAGTACTTC.

This clone appeared a few times. The genes are TRBV6-5 and TRBJ1-2; tentatively, D is TRBD1 (5 bases). V lost 6 bases, J lost 6 bases, and 14 bases lay in between. From germline, CDR1 is MNHEY and CDR2 SVGAGI. The CDR3 extends over 13 amino acids. This CDR3 reads CASRPTAIDGYTF. The CDR3 coding sequence is TGTGCCAGCAGGCCGACAGCTATAGATGGCTACACCTTC.

With regard to this clone: The junction differs from germline at one of its ends, possibly a read error. The J gene is TRBJ2-5, the V gene TRBV7-2; D may be TRBD1 (6 bases). Germline CDR1 is SGHTA and CDR2 is FQGNSA. This CDR3 has 14 amino acids. CDR3 bases: TGTGCTAGCAGCAACGGACAGTTCCAAGAGACCCAGTACTTC. This translates into CASSNGQFQETQYF.

The J gene is TRBJ2-3, the V gene TRBV6-5; TRBD1 might be the D (6 bases). Germline V lookup: CDR1 MNHEY, CDR2 SVGAGI. Deletions cut 10 bases from V and 4 bases from J, with 15 bases between. This CDR3 region has 13 residues. The CDR3 is CATTGFGADTQYF. The CDR3 DNA reads as TGTGCCACCACAGGGTTTGGGGCAGATACGCAGTATTTT.

This clone was observed a few times. V is TRBV7-3 and J is TRBJ2-1; 10 nucleotides line up with TRBD1. With V trimmed by 5 bases and J by 3 bases, 4 bases remained unmatched. Germline CDR1 is SGHTA and CDR2 is FQGTGA. This CDR3 has 15 residues. Written as DNA, the CDR3 is TGTGCCAGCAGCCCCGGACAGGGGGGCTACAATGAGCAGTTCTTC. Its translation: CASSPGQGGYNEQFF.

The chain carries TRBV5-1 and TRBJ2-6; D ambiguous. V was trimmed by 4 bases and J by 0 bases, leaving 11 bases between them. The germline V gene encodes CDR1 SGHRS and CDR2 YFSETQ. The CDR3 runs 16 residues. The CDR3 region is CASSLPQSSGANVLTF. The CDR3 nucleotides read TGCGCCAGCAGCCTGCCCCAGAGCTCTGGGGCCAACGTCCTGACTTTC.

This clone has more than one count but fewer than ten. The gene calls are TRBV25-1 and TRBJ1-1; 10 nucleotides agree with TRBD1. CDR3 length equals 16 residues. The V segment lost 4 bases and the J segment 4 bases; nucleotides outside the gene matches: 9. Germline loops: CDR1 MGHDK, CDR2 SYGVNS. This CDR3 reads CASSGGWGQGTTEAFF. DNA for the CDR3: TGTGCCAGCAGTGGAGGATGGGGACAGGGGACCACTGAAGCTTTCTTT. Combining the CDR3 with reference TRBV25-1 and TRBJ1-1 gives the whole variable domain EADIYQTPRYLVIGTGKKITLECSQTMGHDKMYWYQQDPGMELHLIHYSYGVNSTEKGDLSSESTVSRIRTEHFPLTLESARPSHTSQYLCASSGGWGQGTTEAFFGQGTRLTVV.

The table lists this clone with many counts. V is TRBV25-1 and J is TRBJ1-5, with 8 bases matching TRBD1. The V segment lost 8 bases and the J segment 7 bases; nucleotides outside the gene matches: 10. Germline-derived CDR1 and CDR2 are MGHDK and SYGVNS. This CDR3 region has 14 residues. The CDR3 region has the DNA TGTGCCAGCGGGGACAGGAGGGTTCAACAGCCCCAGCATTTT. This translates into CASGDRRVQQPQHF.